This T cell receptor beta chain was sequenced in a study of shared clonotypes between healthy human individuals. For genomic DNA, unsorted samples relied on tens of millions of PBMCs. At deep level, the assay was performed. Profiling relied on immunoSEQ multiplex PCR, and the TCRdb table lists in-frame clones only, not all of them. The sample carries more than 400,000 clones, almost 80% recorded once. Germline V gene sequence: CDR1 SGHVS, CDR2 FQNEAQ. This CDR3 is built from 19 residues. With V trimmed by 5 bases and J by 0 bases, 9 bases remained unmatched. The source is a woman aged 40 to 50 in good health. Some clones in this sample may be carry-over from other donors' samples. Material: PBMCs. The chain has TRBV7-8 and TRBJ2-4, with 14 bases matching TRBD2. CDR3 residues: CASSMGLAGARVAKNIQYF. CDR3 coding DNA: TGTGCCAGCAGCATGGGACTAGCGGGAGCGAGGGTAGCCAAAAACATTCAGTACTTC.